These 27 T cell receptor beta chains were all obtained from the same sample, sequenced in a study of T-cell reconstitution after alpha-beta-depleted transplantation in children. Unique molecular identifiers were used to barcode this TCRbeta library. From the PCR reads, TCRdb called clonotypes with MiXCR, one entry per CDR3 protein. The table lists 780,000 or so distinct CDR3 sequences, roughly 16% of them singletons. Material: PBMCs, mostly from graft donor cells, obtained 360 days after TCRalphabeta/CD19-depleted stem cell transplant. These receptor sequences come from a male patient between 10 and 17 years old who had a stem cell transplant for acute lymphoblastic leukemia, so the T cells may come from the graft donor.

This clonotype turned up a few times. V and J are TRBV20-1 and TRBJ2-3, with D perhaps matching TRBD1 or TRBD2 (6 bases each). The CDR3 is 15 residues long. V was trimmed by 0 bases and J by 9 bases, leaving 19 bases between them. CDR1 is DFQATT and CDR2 is SNEGSKA in the germline V gene (reference sequence). CDR3: CSARDRGPGDGTQYF. The CDR3 region has the DNA TGCAGTGCTAGAGATCGGGGGCCCGGGGATGGGACGCAGTATTTT.

This clonotype was observed a handful of times. The genes are TRBV7-8 and TRBJ2-1; 9 bases match TRBD1. The V and J ends lost 0 bases and 9 bases, in that order; junction bases with no gene match: 18. The CDR3 is 19 residues long. Looked up from germline, CDR1 is SGHVS and CDR2 is FQNEAQ. In DNA form, the CDR3 reads TGTGCCAGCAGCTTAGCGCGGTTCCCAACGGGACAGGGCAGGAGTGAGCAGTTCTTC. It translates to CASSLARFPTGQGRSEQFF. Using reference TRBV7-8 and TRBJ2-1 for the parts outside the CDR3, the full variable domain is GAGVSQSPRYKVAKRGQDVALRCDPISGHVSLFWYQQALGQGPEFLTYFQNEAQLDKSGLPSDRFFAERPEGSVSTLKIQRTQQEDSAVYLCASSLARFPTGQGRSEQFFGPGTRLTVL.

Concerning this clonotype itself: The junction differs from germline at one of its ends, possibly a read error. The chain joins TRBV9 to TRBJ2-1; a weak D match, TRBD2 (5 bases). Germline loops: CDR1 SGDLS, CDR2 YYNGEE. The length of the CDR3 is 15 residues. The CDR3 loop is CASSVAGIGYNEQLF. For the CDR3, the DNA is TGTGCCAGCAGCGTAGCGGGGATCGGGTACAATGAGCAGCTCTTC.

V is TRBV4-1 and J is TRBJ2-7; D gene ambiguous. The CDR3 consists of 15 residues. V was shortened by 5 bases and J by 2 bases, with 16 bases between the two germline ends. Germline V lookup: CDR1 MGHRA, CDR2 YSYEKL. CDR3 coding DNA: TGCGCCAGCAGCGAACGGAGTAGCAGAACCTACGAGCAGTACTTC. Protein: CASSERSSRTYEQYF.

V and J are TRBV18 and TRBJ2-7; D may correspond to TRBD1 or TRBD2 (5 bases each). V was shortened by 6 bases and J by 3 bases, with 18 bases between the two germline ends. CDR1 is KGHSH and CDR2 is LQKENI in the germline V gene. This CDR3 contains 15 residues. The CDR3, as DNA: TGTGCCAGCTCCCTTTATGAGGGGCAGCGCTACGAGCAGTACTTC. It codes for CASSLYEGQRYEQYF.

Only a few counts were recorded for this clonotype. This chain links TRBV9 with TRBJ2-7; 8 nucleotides agree with TRBD1. The CDR3 runs to 13 residues. V lost 7 bases to trimming and J lost 4 bases; unmatched junction nucleotides: 7. Germline V CDR1 and CDR2: SGDLS, YYNGEE. CDR3 nucleotide sequence: TGTGCCAGCGGACAGGGTGGTAATTACGAGCAGTACTTC. This codes for CASGQGGNYEQYF.

This clonotype was recorded a few times. The rearrangement links TRBV4-1 to TRBJ2-1; 7 positions agree with TRBD2. The CDR3 length is 16 residues. Losses at the gene ends were 5 bases for V and 0 bases for J; bases not matched to a gene: 7. Germline CDR1 MGHRA, CDR2 YSYEKL. The CDR3 loop is CASSGSGTPSYNEQFF. The CDR3 DNA reads TGCGCCAGCAGCGGGAGCGGGACCCCCTCCTACAATGAGCAGTTCTTC.

This clonotype was counted between two and nine times. The genes are TRBV15 and TRBJ2-1, with 11 bases matching TRBD2. With V trimmed by 6 bases and J by 7 bases, 11 bases remained unmatched. CDR1 is LNHNV and CDR2 is YYDKDF in the germline V gene (reference sequence). The CDR3 length is 16 residues. The CDR3 DNA reads TGTGCCACCAGACTAGCGGGAGACCCGAAGGGGAATGAGCAGTTCTTC. This gives the protein CATRLAGDPKGNEQFF.

This clonotype was observed a handful of times. This chain joins TRBV20-1 and TRBJ2-6, with TRBD2 as a possible D gene (7 bases). V was trimmed by 6 bases and J by 5 bases, leaving 23 bases between them. The CDR3 is 17 residues long. Germline loops: CDR1 DFQATT, CDR2 SNEGSKA (reference sequence). DNA for the CDR3: TGCAGTGCCAGGGAGGATGGGAAGGGGGGGTGGGCCAACGTCCTGACTTTC. Its translation is CSAREDGKGGWANVLTF.

The chain joins TRBV12-5 to TRBJ1-1, with D perhaps TRBD1 (5 bases). This CDR3 has 13 amino acids. The germline gives CDR1 LGHNT, CDR2 FRNRAP. The V end was cut by 5 bases, the J end by 7 bases, with 14 bases between. As DNA, the CDR3 is TGTGCTAGTGGTCCTCATTTTAGGGGTGAAGCTTTCTTT. Encoded protein: CASGPHFRGEAFF.

The chain employs TRBV10-3 and TRBJ2-7; 9 bases agree with TRBD2. The CDR3 spans 15 residues. J gave up 2 bases and V 0 bases, and 2 bases lay outside the gene matches. Germline CDR1 ENHRY, CDR2 SYGVKD. Here the CDR3 DNA reads TGTGCCATCAGTGAGTCGGTAGCGGGGGCCTACGAGCAGTACTTC. It specifies CAISESVAGAYEQYF.

Many counts were recorded for this clonotype. The chain is built from TRBV12-3 or TRBV12-4 and TRBJ1-4; D may be TRBD1 (6 bases). Between the trimmed V and J ends, which lost 3 bases and 8 bases, there was a span of 13 bases. The CDR3 is made up of 14 amino acids. The CDR3 DNA sequence: TGTGCCAGCAGTTTTAGGGGGGCAGGAGAAAAACTGTTTTTT. As protein: CASSFRGAGEKLFF.

This clonotype has just a few counts. The chain links TRBV21-1 to TRBJ2-5; TRBD2, the table's D call, lacks a check against the DNA. TRBV21-1 is described as a pseudogene. CDR3 length: 16 amino acids. CDR3 in amino acids: CASSKGRALGQETQYF. CDR3 DNA: TGTGCCAGCAGCAAAGGAAGGGCCCTGGGACAAGAGACCCAGTACTTC.

The chain links TRBV5-1 to TRBJ1-2; D remains unclear. V was shortened by 4 bases and J by 1 base, with 8 bases between the two germline ends. Looked up from germline, CDR1 is SGHRS and CDR2 is YFSETQ. The CDR3 extends over 13 amino acids. The CDR3 DNA is TGCGCCAGCAGCCCGCCCCTTAACTATGGCTACACCTTC. Its protein is CASSPPLNYGYTF.

The chain recombines TRBV27 with TRBJ2-7, with D unresolved. The germline gives CDR1 MNHEY, CDR2 SMNVEV (reference sequence). The CDR3 is 15 residues long. Trimming took 5 bases from V and 2 from J, leaving 16 bases between them. CDR3 DNA sequence: TGTGCCAGCAGTAGTTTCACTTCGATTACCTACGAGCAGTACTTC. Translation gives CASSSFTSITYEQYF.

The J gene is TRBJ2-6, the V gene TRBV12-3 or TRBV12-4; TRBD1 matches at 8 bases. CDR3 size: 17 residues. V trimming: 3 bases; J trimming: 3 bases; junction bases outside the gene matches: 7. CDR3 in amino acids: CASSFRTGKVGANVLTF. In nucleotides, the CDR3 is TGTGCCAGCAGTTTCCGGACAGGGAAGGTTGGGGCCAACGTCCTGACTTTC.

The chain links TRBV18 to TRBJ2-5; the D gene is possibly TRBD2 (5 bases). The germline V gene encodes CDR1 KGHSH and CDR2 LQKENI. V lost 0 bases and J lost 2, with 16 bases in between. This CDR3 has 17 amino acids. In nucleotides, the CDR3 is TGTGCCAGCTCACCACCACGCGGGCCTCGGGATCAAGAGACCCAGTACTTC. Translating gives CASSPPRGPRDQETQYF.

The V and J genes are TRBV11-2 and TRBJ2-3, with TRBD2 identical over 10 bases. V lost 3 bases to trimming and J lost 4 bases; unmatched junction nucleotides: 4. Germline V lookup: CDR1 SGHAT, CDR2 FQNNGV. The CDR3 is made up of 15 amino acids. Written as DNA, the CDR3 is TGTGCCAGCAGCTTTACTAGCGGGAAGGCAGATACGCAGTATTTT. Translation gives CASSFTSGKADTQYF.

In its sample, this clonotype was seen a few times. The V call is TRBV11-2, the J call TRBJ2-7; a possible D gene is TRBD2 (6 bases). V lost 0 bases and J lost 6, with 15 bases in between. There are 15 residues in the CDR3. The germline gives CDR1 SGHAT, CDR2 FQNNGV. CDR3 bases: TGTGCCAGCAGCTTAGATGTGGGGACTCACCGCGAGCAGTACTTC. Translated: CASSLDVGTHREQYF.

The DNA of the CDR3 is TGTGCCAGCAGCCAAGACGGACCGGGCCCAAATGAAAAACTGTTTTTT. This sequence encodes CASSQDGPGPNEKLFF. The chain carries TRBV4-2 and TRBJ1-4, with D hard to call. The V end was cut by 0 bases, the J end by 5 bases, with 13 bases between. The germline V gene has CDR1 LGHNA and CDR2 YNFKEQ. The CDR3 is 16 residues long.

This sequence joins TRBV6-4 and TRBJ2-1, with D unclear. The CDR3 totals 13 residues. V lost 2 bases and J lost 6, with 8 bases in between. The V gene's germline CDR1 is MRHNA and CDR2 SNTAGT. This chain's CDR3 is CASSDHLGNEQFF. As DNA, the CDR3 is TGTGCCAGCAGTGACCACCTAGGCAATGAGCAGTTCTTC.

The J gene is TRBJ2-7, the V gene TRBV5-1; 11 bases align to TRBD2. This CDR3 contains 16 residues. Germline assignment: CDR1 SGHRS and CDR2 YFSETQ. The V segment lost 0 bases and the J segment 4 bases; nucleotides outside the gene matches: 6. CDR3 in amino acids: CASSLDPTSGSYEQYF. The DNA of the CDR3 is TGCGCCAGCAGCTTGGACCCAACTAGCGGGAGTTACGAGCAGTACTTC.

This clonotype occurred many times. The chain employs TRBV9 and TRBJ2-1; D is perhaps TRBD2 (10 bases). V was clipped by 3 bases and J by 7 bases, with 29 bases between them. CDR1 SGDLS and CDR2 YYNGEE come from the germline V gene. There are 19 residues in the CDR3. CDR3 bases: TGTGCCAGCAGCGCACCGGGACAGGGAAGCGGGAGGGCCGGTAATGAGCAGTTCTTC. Its translation is CASSAPGQGSGRAGNEQFF.

In this sample, this clonotype turned up a few times. The chain employs TRBV7-9 and TRBJ2-1; no firm D call. Germline lookup yields CDR1 SEHNR and CDR2 FQNEAQ (reference sequence). Deletions cut 11 bases from V and 15 bases from J, with 14 bases between. CDR3 length: 9 amino acids. CDR3 sequence reads: CAPQSPPFF. CDR3 DNA: TGTGCCCCCCAGAGTCCCCCGTTCTTC.

This clonotype was recorded many times. The chain recombines TRBV29-1 with TRBJ2-5; the D is unclear. This CDR3 is 12 amino acids long. Looked up from germline, CDR1 is SQVTM and CDR2 is ANQGSEA. Trimming stripped 2 bases from V and 7 bases from J, with 11 bases between. The DNA of the CDR3 is TGCAGCGTTGAATTAATCCGCGCGACCCAGTACTTC. Amino acids: CSVELIRATQYF.

To note about this clonotype: A much bigger clone sits one base away, suggesting this may be a read error. The chain is built from TRBV20-1 and TRBJ2-1; no definite D call. The CDR3 length is 11 residues. V lost 4 bases, J lost 7 bases, and 8 bases lay in between. In germline, CDR1 is DFQATT, CDR2 SNEGSKA (reference sequence). The CDR3 DNA sequence: TGCAGTGCTATAGATTGGAATGAGCAGTTCTTC. Translating it yields CSAIDWNEQFF.

A few counts support this clonotype. The chain carries TRBV20-1 and TRBJ2-1; no clear D. The CDR3 totals 11 residues. The V gene's germline CDR1 is DFQATT and CDR2 SNEGSKA (reference sequence). V was cut by 5 bases and J by 10 bases, with 12 bases left in between. CDR3 residues: CSALPNREQFF. The CDR3 bases are TGCAGTGCTCTACCCAATCGGGAGCAGTTCTTC.